Listed below are T cell receptor beta chains from one sample, sequenced in a study of CD8+CD57+ T cells in acquired aplastic anemia. TCRdb itself ran the reads through MiXCR, one entry per CDR3 protein. Of about 220,000 distinct CDR3 sequences in the sample, 34% were seen once. The sample comprised sorted CD4+, CD8+, or CD8+CD57+ T cells (not recorded which) from PBMCs. All receptors come from a human donor in good health, serving as a control. Each CDR3 is given with its conserved first and last residue. The order of the fields is clone size, J gene, D gene, V gene, CDR3 protein, CDR3 DNA. The D gene is left open where the match is weak. The listing skips clone size in some rows; elsewhere it reads once, few, many or a size class.

NA,TRBJ1-1,NA,TRBV12-5,CASGPDSNTEAFF,TGTGCTAGTGGCCCGGACTCGAACACTGAAGCTTTCTTT
NA,TRBJ1-1,NA,TRBV12-3/TRBV12-4,CASSRTASGAFF,TGTGCCAGCAGTCGGACCGCATCTGGAGCTTTCTTT
many,TRBJ2-1,NA,TRBV11-1,CASSPLRGWGNEQFF,TGTGCCAGCAGCCCCTTGCGGGGTTGGGGGAATGAGCAGTTCTTC
NA,TRBJ1-2,NA,TRBV25-1,CASSERTLYGYTF,TGTGCCAGCAGTGAAAGGACACTCTATGGCTACACCTTC
many,TRBJ2-7,NA,TRBV7-8,CASSLETPYEQYF,TGTGCCAGCAGCCTGGAGACCCCATACGAGCAGTACTTC
NA,TRBJ2-7,NA,TRBV25-1,CASSPTQGGKNEQYF,TGTGCCAGCAGTCCGACCCAGGGTGGGAAGAATGAGCAGTACTTC
many,TRBJ1-1,NA,TRBV11-1,CASSLASFLGMNTEAFF,TGTGCCAGCAGCTTAGCTAGTTTCCTCGGTATGAACACTGAAGCTTTCTTT
NA,TRBJ2-1,TRBD2,TRBV3-1,CASSQETSGGNYNEQFF,TGTGCCAGCAGCCAAGAGACTAGCGGGGGTAACTACAATGAGCAGTTCTTC
many,TRBJ2-3,TRBD2,TRBV2,CASTLAGGQKDTQYF,TGTGCCAGCACCTTAGCGGGAGGCCAGAAAGATACGCAGTATTTT
few,TRBJ2-7,NA,TRBV7-9,CASSLAFYRGRVSEQYF,TGTGCCAGCAGCTTAGCCTTCTACAGGGGGAGGGTTAGCGAGCAGTACTTC